The 19 T cell receptor beta chains below all came from one sample that was sequenced in a study of blood T cell repertoires in COVID-19. Clones were sequenced by immunoSEQ multiplex PCR, and TCRdb holds only the in-frame ones, with some missing. This sample has roughly 50,000 clones, with about 90% found just once. The sample consisted of peripheral blood. These receptors came from a human donor with active COVID-19. The donor label of this sample is uncertain.

This chain connects TRBV6-1 to TRBJ2-3; 10 bases agree with TRBD2. This CDR3 has 15 amino acids. From germline, CDR1 is MNHNS and CDR2 SASEGT. V dropped 6 bases and J dropped 2; count of bases not matched to a gene: 5. Written as DNA, the CDR3 is TGTGCCAGCAGCCTAGCGGGGGACCCCACAGATACGCAGTATTTT. Translation gives CASSLAGDPTDTQYF.

The rearrangement uses TRBV27 and TRBJ2-1; the D gene is possibly TRBD1 (6 bases). CDR3 length equals 12 residues. Germline CDR1 and CDR2: MNHEY and SMNVEV (reference sequence). V was trimmed by 7 bases and J by 9 bases, leaving 13 bases between them. CDR3: CASKGSGAEQFF. In DNA form, the CDR3 reads TGTGCCAGCAAGGGGTCAGGGGCTGAGCAGTTCTTC.

The chain has TRBV24-1 and TRBJ1-5, with D uncertain. Germline V gene data show CDR1 as KGHDR and CDR2 as SFDVKD. The CDR3 consists of 14 residues. Deletions cut 5 bases from V and 6 bases from J, with 13 bases between. The CDR3 reads CATSVSWSGQPQHF. CDR3 coding DNA: TGTGCCACCAGTGTTTCTTGGTCAGGTCAGCCCCAGCATTTT.

This clone is categorized as medium-sized (0.01 to 0.1%). The rearrangement uses TRBV5-8 and TRBJ2-5; 9 nucleotides align to TRBD1. CDR1 is SGHTS and CDR2 is YDEGEE in the germline V gene. The CDR3 extends over 15 amino acids. With V trimmed by 5 bases and J by 5 bases, 10 bases remained unmatched. This CDR3 reads CASSSGTGLSETQYF. The CDR3, as DNA: TGTGCCAGCAGTTCCGGGACAGGGCTTTCGGAGACCCAGTACTTC.

This clone turned up a few times. The CDR3 region is CASSYSPAGGVYNEQFF. DNA of the CDR3: TGTGCCAGCAGTTACTCCCCTGCCGGGGGGGTTTACAATGAGCAGTTCTTC. This chain connects TRBV6-2 or TRBV6-3 to TRBJ2-1; 8 bases line up with TRBD2. CDR1 is MNHEY and CDR2 is SVGEGT in the germline V gene. The CDR3 spans 17 residues. The V gene end was trimmed by 0 bases and the J gene end by 4 bases; junction bases not matched to a gene: 8.

This chain connects TRBV19 to TRBJ2-5; D perhaps matches TRBD1 (6 bases). This CDR3 has 14 amino acids. Trimming took off 4 bases at V and 6 bases at J, with 15 bases between the two ends. CDR1 is LNHDA, CDR2 SQIVND, per germline (reference sequence). CDR3 sequence reads: CASSKTGGAKTQYF. Here the CDR3 DNA reads TGTGCCAGTAGTAAGACAGGAGGAGCTAAGACCCAGTACTTC.

This clone occurred once. This rearrangement joins TRBV11-2 to TRBJ2-5; tentatively, D is TRBD1 (6 bases). Trimming left V 4 bases short and J 5 bases short, with 17 bases between. Looked up from germline, CDR1 is SGHAT and CDR2 is FQNNGV. CDR3 size: 15 residues. This CDR3 is CASSSITGLWETQYF. CDR3 in DNA: TGTGCCAGCAGCTCAATAACAGGGCTATGGGAGACCCAGTACTTC.

This clone was observed once. This chain joins TRBV7-9 and TRBJ2-7, with D perhaps TRBD2 (6 bases). Germline V gives CDR1 SEHNR, CDR2 FQNEAQ (reference sequence). Trimming took 7 bases from V and 2 from J, leaving 18 bases between them. This CDR3 has 15 residues. The CDR3 nucleotides read TGTGCCAGCACCCCCAAGGAGGGCCTACCCTACGAGCAGTACTTC. This gives the protein CASTPKEGLPYEQYF.

This chain joins TRBV2 and TRBJ2-6; D is uncertain. Germline CDR1 reads SNHLY; CDR2 reads FYNNEI. Trimming took off 2 bases at V and 2 bases at J, with 13 bases between the two ends. This CDR3 is 17 amino acids long. CDR3 sequence: CASSESQVYAGANVLTF. The CDR3, as DNA: TGTGCCAGCAGTGAAAGTCAGGTGTACGCTGGGGCCAACGTCCTGACTTTC.

This clone was observed a few times. The rearrangement links TRBV7-6 to TRBJ1-6, with a weak D call TRBD1 (5 bases). Looked up from germline, CDR1 is SGHVS and CDR2 is FNYEAQ. CDR3 length equals 15 residues. V gave up 1 base and J gave up 10 bases, with 14 bases separating them. This chain's CDR3 is CASSLESAGFSPLHF. The CDR3 DNA is TGTGCCAGCAGCTTAGAGTCGGCAGGGTTCTCACCCCTCCACTTT.

This rearrangement joins TRBV7-2 to TRBJ1-2, with D maybe TRBD1 (5 bases). Trimming pared 1 base from V and 2 bases from J, leaving 11 bases between. The germline V gene encodes CDR1 SGHTA and CDR2 FQGNSA. The CDR3 covers 15 residues. In DNA, the CDR3 is TGTGCCAGCAGCTTAGAGGCAGGGCTGAACTATGGCTACACCTTC. Protein product: CASSLEAGLNYGYTF.

The CDR3 DNA reads TGTGCCAGCAAACCAAACAGGGCCAGCCAAGAGACCCAGTACTTC. Translated: CASKPNRASQETQYF. The V call is TRBV7-6, the J call TRBJ2-5, with D possibly matching TRBD1 (6 bases). The germline gives CDR1 SGHVS, CDR2 FNYEAQ. This CDR3 spans 15 amino acids. Deletions cut 7 bases from V and 1 base from J, with 16 bases between. Complete variable domain (other parts from reference TRBV7-6 and TRBJ2-5): GAGVSQSPRYKVTKRGQDVALRCDPISGHVSLYWYRQALGQGPEFLTYFNYEAQQDKSGLPNDRFSAERPEGSISTLTIQRTEQRDSAMYRCASKPNRASQETQYFGPGTRLLVL.

The CDR3 nucleotides are TGTGCCAGCAGCACGGGGTCAGATACGCAGTATTTT. This encodes CASSTGSDTQYF. The chain has TRBV11-1 and TRBJ2-3; a weak D match, TRBD2 (5 bases). The ends were cut back, 5 bases at V and 4 bases at J, with 7 bases in the middle. CDR1 is SGHAT and CDR2 is FQDESV in the germline V gene (reference sequence). CDR3 size: 12 residues.

This sequence joins TRBV19 and TRBJ1-5, with D hard to call. Germline CDR1 and CDR2: LNHDA and SQIVND (reference sequence). The CDR3 totals 14 residues. Trimming removed 7 bases from V and 2 bases from J, with 12 bases in between. CDR3 loop: CASKTRVGNQPQHF. The CDR3 coding sequence is TGTGCCAGTAAAACGAGGGTTGGCAATCAGCCCCAGCATTTT. The variable domain in full, completed from reference TRBV19 and TRBJ1-5, reads DGGITQSPKYLFRKEGQNVTLSCEQNLNHDAMYWYRQDPGQGLRLIYYSQIVNDFQKGDIAEGYSVSREKKESFPLTVTSAQKNPTAFYLCASKTRVGNQPQHFGDGTRLSIL.

V is TRBV12-3 or TRBV12-4 and J is TRBJ1-2; D is perhaps TRBD1 (6 bases). V was cut by 2 bases and J by 8 bases, with 12 bases left in between. The CDR3 is made up of 13 amino acids. The CDR3, as DNA: TGTGCCAGCAGTTTAAGCCAGGGGAGCGGCTACACCTTC. Protein product: CASSLSQGSGYTF.

The chain recombines TRBV6-2 or TRBV6-3 with TRBJ2-7, with TRBD2 matching 8 bases. V trimming: 2 bases; J trimming: 0 bases; junction bases outside the gene matches: 6. The CDR3 sequence is 16 residues long. CDR1 is MNHEY and CDR2 is SVGEGT in the germline V gene. CDR3 in DNA: TGTGCCAGCAGTTACCACGGGACTAGATCCTCCTACGAGCAGTACTTC. Protein: CASSYHGTRSSYEQYF.

The chain has TRBV6-4 and TRBJ1-1; D is unresolved. In germline, CDR1 is MRHNA, CDR2 SNTAGT. Trimming shortened V by 3 bases and J by 4 bases, and 12 bases separated the two germline ends. The CDR3 runs to 14 residues. CDR3 sequence reads: CASSETFGGTEAFF. CDR3 nucleotide sequence: TGTGCCAGCAGTGAAACATTTGGAGGCACTGAAGCTTTCTTT.

The chain employs TRBV5-4 and TRBJ2-7; a weak D match, TRBD2 (5 bases). This CDR3 has 16 residues. Trimming stripped 3 bases from V and 1 base from J, with 17 bases between. CDR1 is SGHNT, CDR2 YYREEE, per germline (reference sequence). The CDR3 sequence: CASSSGLGQASYEQYF. Written as DNA, the CDR3 is TGTGCCAGCAGCTCGGGGTTAGGTCAGGCATCCTACGAGCAGTACTTC.

V usage is TRBV5-1 and J usage is TRBJ2-5; 9 bases agree with TRBD2. Germline V gene sequence: CDR1 SGHRS, CDR2 YFSETQ. This CDR3 region has 16 residues. With 1 base clipped from V and 2 bases from J, the junction kept 6 bases outside the gene matches. CDR3 in amino acids: CASSLSGGSFQETQYF. The CDR3 DNA is TGCGCCAGCAGCTTGAGCGGGGGGTCTTTTCAAGAGACCCAGTACTTC.